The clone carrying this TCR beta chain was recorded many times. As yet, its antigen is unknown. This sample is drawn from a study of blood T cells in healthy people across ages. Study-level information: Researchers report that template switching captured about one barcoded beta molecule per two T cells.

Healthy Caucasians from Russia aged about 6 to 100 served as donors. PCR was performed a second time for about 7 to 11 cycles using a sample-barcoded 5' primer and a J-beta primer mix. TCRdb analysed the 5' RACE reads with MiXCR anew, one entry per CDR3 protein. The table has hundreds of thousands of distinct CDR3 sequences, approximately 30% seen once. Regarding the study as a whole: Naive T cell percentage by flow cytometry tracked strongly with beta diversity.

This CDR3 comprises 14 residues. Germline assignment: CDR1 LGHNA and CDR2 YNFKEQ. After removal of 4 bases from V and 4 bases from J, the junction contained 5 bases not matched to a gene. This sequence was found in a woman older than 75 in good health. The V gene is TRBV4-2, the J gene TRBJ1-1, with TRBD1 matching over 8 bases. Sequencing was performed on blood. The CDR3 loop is CASSPRQGSTEAFF. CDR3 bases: TGTGCCAGCAGCCCGAGACAGGGGAGCACTGAAGCTTTCTTT.